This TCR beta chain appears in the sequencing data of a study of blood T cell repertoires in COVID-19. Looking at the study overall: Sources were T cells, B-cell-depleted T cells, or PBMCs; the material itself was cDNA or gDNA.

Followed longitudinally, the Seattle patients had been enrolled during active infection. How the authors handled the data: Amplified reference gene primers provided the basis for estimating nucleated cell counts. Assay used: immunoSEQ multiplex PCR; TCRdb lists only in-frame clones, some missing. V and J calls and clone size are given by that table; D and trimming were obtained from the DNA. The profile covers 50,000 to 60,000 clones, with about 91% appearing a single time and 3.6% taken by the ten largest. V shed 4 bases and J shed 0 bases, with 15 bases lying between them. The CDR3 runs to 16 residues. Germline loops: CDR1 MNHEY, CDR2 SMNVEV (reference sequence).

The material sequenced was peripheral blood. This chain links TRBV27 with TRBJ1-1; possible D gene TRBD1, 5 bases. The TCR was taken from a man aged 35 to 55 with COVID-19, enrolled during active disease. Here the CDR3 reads CASSWGRTGVNTEAFF. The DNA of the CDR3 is TGTGCCAGCAGTTGGGGCAGGACGGGAGTGAACACTGAAGCTTTCTTT.